This T cell receptor (beta chain) was identified in a study of cytomegalovirus exposure and HLA in healthy donors. Study-wide results and caveats: There were around 160 TCR beta chains listed as cytomegalovirus-associated. The authors later found TCR association rates varying by HLA locus, with DRB1 most and HLA-C fewest.

PCR primers comprised 60 Vbeta and 13 Jbeta primers. Method: immunoSEQ multiplex PCR; TCRdb's copy keeps in-frame clones and lacks some. The table shows 150,000 to 200,000 clones, with about four fifths occurring only once. Comments on this clone: Its antigen remains unidentified.

The sequence derives from a man between 18 and 29 years old in good health and CMV-seronegative. Sequencing was performed on PBMCs.

CDR3 bases: TGTGCAAGTCGCTTAGCCCTACTCATGACCCAGTACTTC. Its protein is CASRLALLMTQYF. This chain uses TRBV12-2 with TRBJ2-5; the table's D call, TRBD2, has no DNA check behind it. TRBV12-2 is a pseudogene segment. This CDR3 is built from 13 residues.